The next 2 T cell receptor beta chains were all read from a single sample in a study of shared clonotypes between healthy human individuals. Measured with immunoSEQ multiplex PCR; TCRdb has only the in-frame clones, and not every one. The table has 1 million to 1.2 million clones, 60% to 80% seen once. Sample: memory CD4+ T cells from PBMCs. Subset defined: CD45RA-negative fraction. The receptors shown here come from a man younger than 35 in good health. Some clones in this sample may be carry-over from other donors' samples.

The rearrangement joins TRBV30 to TRBJ2-5; a weak D match, TRBD2 (6 bases). Germline CDR1 GTSNPN, CDR2 SVGIG (reference sequence). The CDR3 is made up of 12 amino acids. V was clipped by 4 bases and J by 4 bases, with 10 bases between them. CDR3 nucleotide sequence: TGTGCCTGGACGTCTAGCGTAGAGACCCAGTACTTC. It specifies CAWTSSVETQYF.

Worth noting for this clone: The identical CDR3 is also encoded by other nucleotide sequences in the sample. The V gene is TRBV18, the J gene TRBJ2-2; 8 positions match TRBD1. Trimming cost V 3 bases and J 3 bases; bases outside gene matches: 6. The CDR3 sequence is 16 residues long. The germline CDR1 and CDR2 sequences are KGHSH and LQKENI. As DNA, the CDR3 is TGTGCCAGCTCACCCCTCAGGGGGCCGGACACCGGGGAGCTGTTTTTT. Its translation: CASSPLRGPDTGELFF.